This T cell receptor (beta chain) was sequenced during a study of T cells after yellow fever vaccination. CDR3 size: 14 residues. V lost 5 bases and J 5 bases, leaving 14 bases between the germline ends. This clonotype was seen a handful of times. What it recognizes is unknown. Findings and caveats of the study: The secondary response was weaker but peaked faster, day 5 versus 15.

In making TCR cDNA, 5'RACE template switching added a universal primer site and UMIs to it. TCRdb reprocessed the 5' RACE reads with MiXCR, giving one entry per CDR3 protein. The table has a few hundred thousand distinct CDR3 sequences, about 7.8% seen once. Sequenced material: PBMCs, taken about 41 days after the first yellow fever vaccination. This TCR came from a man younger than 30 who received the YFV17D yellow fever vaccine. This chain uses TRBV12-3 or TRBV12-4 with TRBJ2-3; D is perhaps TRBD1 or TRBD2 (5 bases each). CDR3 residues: CASSPPGRGDTQYF. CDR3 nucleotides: TGTGCCAGCAGTCCCCCGGGACGGGGAGATACGCAGTATTTT.